This paragraph covers one T cell receptor (beta chain) sequence. This sample is drawn from a study of OX40 agonist ivuxolimab in advanced cancers. The V end lost 4 bases, the J end lost 0 bases, and 10 bases lay between the germline ends. Germline V CDR1 and CDR2: LNHDA, SQIVND (reference sequence). The CDR3 has 15 amino acids. The data were produced by immunoSEQ multiplex PCR, yet TCRdb's version contains in-frame clones alone and is incomplete. The sample has 65,000 to 70,000 clones, roughly 84% seen once. This chain links TRBV19 with TRBJ1-5; the D is unclear. The sequence was obtained from an adult with an advanced solid tumor such as melanoma, head and neck, liver or kidney cancer. Sequenced material: CD4+ or CD8+ T cells sorted from blood, taken in a trial of the OX40 agonist ivuxolimab. The CDR3 loop is CASSSDPSSNQPQHF. CDR3 nucleotide sequence: TGTGCCAGTAGTAGTGACCCTTCTAGCAATCAGCCCCAGCATTTT.